These 27 T cell receptor beta chains were sequenced from one sample in a study of OX40 agonist ivuxolimab in advanced cancers. The method was immunoSEQ multiplex PCR; TCRdb's version includes in-frame clones alone and lacks a portion of them. Altogether tens of thousands of clones are present, around 90% being singletons, with the ten largest covering around 0.8%. This material consisted of CD4+ or CD8+ T cells sorted from blood, taken in a trial of the OX40 agonist ivuxolimab. Receptors originate from an adult with an advanced solid tumor such as melanoma, head and neck, liver or kidney cancer.

The chain employs TRBV29-1 and TRBJ2-1; D is tentatively TRBD1 or TRBD2 (5 bases each). Between the trimmed V and J ends, which lost 6 bases and 6 bases, there was a span of 24 bases. Looked up from germline, CDR1 is SQVTM and CDR2 is ANQGSEA. CDR3 length: 16 residues. This CDR3 reads CSVSPPGTRFRNEQFF. CDR3 nucleotide sequence: TGCAGCGTCTCCCCTCCCGGGACGCGATTCCGCAATGAGCAGTTCTTC.

This rearrangement joins TRBV30 to TRBJ1-6, with 8 nucleotides matching TRBD1. This CDR3 is 19 amino acids long. The trim removed 3 bases at V and 1 base at J, leaving 14 bases unmatched. CDR1 and CDR2 from the germline V gene are GTSNPN and SVGIG (reference sequence). CDR3 amino acids: CAWSPRDRLMISYNSPLHF. As DNA, the CDR3 is TGTGCCTGGAGCCCTAGGGACAGGTTAATGATATCCTATAATTCACCCCTCCACTTT. Full variable domain (outside the CDR3, taken from reference TRBV30 and TRBJ1-6): SQTIHQWPATLVQPVGSPLSLECTVEGTSNPNLYWYRQAAGRGLQLLFYSVGIGQISSEVPQNLSASRPQDRQFILSSKKLLLSDSGFYLCAWSPRDRLMISYNSPLHFGNGTRLTVT.

The chain employs TRBV20-1 and TRBJ2-1; D not resolved. V dropped 3 bases and J dropped 6 bases, with 3 bases sitting between them. Germline V gene data show CDR1 as DFQATT and CDR2 as SNEGSKA (reference sequence). The CDR3 length is 10 residues. The DNA for the CDR3 is TGCAGTGCTAGCCGCAATGAGCAGTTCTTC. It is translated as CSASRNEQFF.

The chain couples TRBV5-6 to TRBJ2-5; 12 nucleotides line up with TRBD2. J lost 1 base, V lost 2 bases, and 0 bases had no gene match. The CDR3 length is 15 residues. The germline gives CDR1 SGHDT, CDR2 YYEEEE. Here the CDR3 reads CASSLLAGGQETQYF. Here the CDR3 DNA reads TGTGCCAGCAGCTTACTAGCGGGGGGCCAAGAGACCCAGTACTTC.

The rearrangement links TRBV18 to TRBJ2-5, with a tentative D call TRBD1 (6 bases). Germline V CDR1 and CDR2: KGHSH, LQKENI. The CDR3 is 15 residues long. The ends were cut back, 2 bases at V and 3 bases at J, with 13 bases in the middle. The CDR3 DNA sequence: TGTGCCAGCTCACCAAACCCAGGGGTCAAAGAGACCCAGTACTTC. This codes for CASSPNPGVKETQYF.

The rearrangement joins TRBV4-1 to TRBJ1-2; possibly TRBD1 for D (5 bases). Germline V gene sequence: CDR1 MGHRA, CDR2 YSYEKL. The germline V and J ends were trimmed by 0 bases and 3 bases, with 11 bases remaining between them. The CDR3 is made up of 15 amino acids. CDR3 nucleotides: TGCGCCAGCAGCCAAGAGCGCAGGGTTGACTATGGCTACACCTTC. Translation gives CASSQERRVDYGYTF.

The rearrangement uses TRBV5-1 and TRBJ1-1; D is unresolved. The V end was cut by 1 base, the J end by 9 bases, with 16 bases between. CDR1 is SGHRS, CDR2 YFSETQ, per germline. This CDR3 contains 14 residues. The CDR3 here is CASSLSGFGPQAFF. CDR3 DNA: TGCGCCAGCAGCTTGTCGGGATTCGGACCCCAAGCTTTCTTT.

This chain uses TRBV10-3 with TRBJ2-5; the match to TRBD2 covers 11 bases. The CDR3 has 13 residues. Germline assignment: CDR1 ENHRY and CDR2 SYGVKD. The V and J ends lost 10 bases and 3 bases, in that order; junction bases with no gene match: 4. The CDR3 DNA sequence: TGTGCCACTTCACTAGCGGGAGAAGAGACCCAGTACTTC. It is translated as CATSLAGEETQYF.

This chain connects TRBV10-3 to TRBJ1-2, with D hard to call. Trimming left V 6 bases short and J 3 bases short, with 17 bases between. The germline CDR1 and CDR2 sequences are ENHRY and SYGVKD. The CDR3 spans 15 residues. In DNA, the CDR3 is TGTGCCATCAGCGAACGACCCTGGAAGGACTATGGCTACACCTTC. Encoded protein: CAISERPWKDYGYTF.

This sequence joins TRBV18 and TRBJ2-2; D uncertain. Germline V gives CDR1 KGHSH, CDR2 LQKENI. CDR3 size: 12 residues. V lost 2 bases, J lost 5 bases, and 3 bases lay in between. The DNA for the CDR3 is TGTGCCAGCTCACCAGGGACCGGGGAGCTGTTTTTT. The encoded protein is CASSPGTGELFF.

The chain joins TRBV29-1 to TRBJ2-3; D call uncertain. CDR1 is SQVTM, CDR2 ANQGSEA, per germline. The V and J ends lost 5 bases and 4 bases respectively, with 13 bases between them. CDR3 length: 13 amino acids. CDR3 amino acids: CSVHASWADTQYF. The CDR3 bases are TGCAGCGTTCACGCCTCATGGGCAGATACGCAGTATTTT.

For this clone: The junction departs from germline at one end; a sequencing error may be responsible. V is TRBV5-1 and J is TRBJ2-7; tentative D call: TRBD2 (6 bases). The CDR3 is 13 residues long. Germline V gives CDR1 SGHRS, CDR2 YFSETQ. CDR3 residues: CASSLVGGYEQYF. The CDR3 region has the DNA TGTGCCAGCAGCTTGGTGGGGGGATACGAGCAGTACTTC. The variable domain in full, completed from reference TRBV5-1 and TRBJ2-7, reads KAGVTQTPRYLIKTRGQQVTLSCSPISGHRSVSWYQQTPGQGLQFLFEYFSETQRNKGNFPGRFSGRQFSNSRSEMNVSTLELGDSALYLCASSLVGGYEQYFGPGTRLTVT.

The chain has TRBV9 and TRBJ1-6; 8 nucleotides match TRBD1. Germline lookup yields CDR1 SGDLS and CDR2 YYNGEE. The CDR3 is 16 residues long. J was trimmed by 8 bases and V by 0 bases; bases with no gene match: 7. In DNA form, the CDR3 reads TGTGCCAGCAGCGTAGGGGGCGGGACAGGAGATTCACCCCTCCACTTT. Its protein is CASSVGGGTGDSPLHF.

As for this clone: A junction end diverges from the germline sequence, so it may reflect a read error. V is TRBV11-2 and J is TRBJ2-2, with no clear D. The CDR3 is 13 residues long. CDR1 is SGHAT and CDR2 is FQNNGV in the germline V gene. CDR3 sequence: CASTLTVTGELFF. The DNA for the CDR3 is TGTGCCAGCACCTTAACAGTGACCGGGGAGCTGTTTTTT.

The genes are TRBV6-1 and TRBJ2-2; 8 positions match TRBD1. CDR1 MNHNS and CDR2 SASEGT come from the germline V gene. J gave up 5 bases and V 3 bases, and 8 bases lay outside the gene matches. The CDR3 length is 16 residues. The CDR3: CASSDLGQGSTGELFF. CDR3 bases: TGTGCCAGCAGTGACTTAGGACAGGGAAGTACCGGGGAGCTGTTTTTT.

The chain employs TRBV19 and TRBJ2-7; tentatively, D is TRBD1 or TRBD2 (5 bases each). Per the germline V gene, CDR1 is LNHDA and CDR2 is SQIVND (reference sequence). V lost 5 bases and J 3 bases, leaving 17 bases between the germline ends. This CDR3 contains 15 residues. CDR3 sequence: CASSFSGPRLYEQYF. DNA for the CDR3: TGTGCCAGTAGTTTCTCGGGACCCAGACTCTACGAGCAGTACTTC.

The chain couples TRBV19 to TRBJ1-1, with TRBD1 identical over 10 bases. From germline, CDR1 is LNHDA and CDR2 SQIVND (reference sequence). The CDR3 loop spans 16 amino acids. V shed 5 bases and J 4 bases; nucleotides not matched to a gene: 10. The CDR3 coding sequence is TGTGCCAGTAGTGGCGGACAGGGGGTGTTAGGCACTGAAGCTTTCTTT. This translates into CASSGGQGVLGTEAFF.

The rearrangement links TRBV6-5 to TRBJ2-2, with no clear D. Germline V lookup: CDR1 MNHEY, CDR2 SVGAGI. The CDR3 extends over 15 amino acids. V lost 6 bases and J lost 5, with 16 bases in between. CDR3: CASRSRSLETGELFF. The CDR3 region has the DNA TGTGCCAGCAGATCCAGGTCGTTGGAAACCGGGGAGCTGTTTTTT.

The chain has TRBV7-2 and TRBJ1-2; 9 nucleotides align to TRBD1. V lost 5 bases and J lost 8; bases outside the gene matches: 12. CDR1 SGHTA and CDR2 FQGNSA come from the germline V gene. The CDR3 runs 15 residues. The DNA of the CDR3 is TGTGCCAGCAGCCCGAACACCGGGACAGGGACCGGCTACACCTTC. Translated, it gives CASSPNTGTGTGYTF.

This rearrangement joins TRBV27 to TRBJ2-7; D gene ambiguous. The CDR3 loop spans 14 amino acids. Germline CDR1 is MNHEY and CDR2 is SMNVEV (reference sequence). With 5 bases removed from V and 2 bases from J, the gap between germline ends came to 13 bases. CDR3 nucleotides: TGTGCCAGCAGTCGAAGCCCCGGCCCCTACGAGCAGTACTTC. Translation gives CASSRSPGPYEQYF.

This clone showed up just once. The V call is TRBV7-9, the J call TRBJ2-1; the D is unclear. V lost 0 bases, J lost 6 bases, and 12 bases lay in between. There are 15 residues in the CDR3. CDR1 is SEHNR, CDR2 FQNEAQ, per germline (reference sequence). CDR3 protein: CASSLAETGLNEQFF. DNA of the CDR3: TGTGCCAGCAGCTTAGCGGAAACGGGTCTCAATGAGCAGTTCTTC.

V gene TRBV6-1 combines with J gene TRBJ2-5; 8 nucleotides line up with TRBD2. The germline V gene encodes CDR1 MNHNS and CDR2 SASEGT. V lost 2 bases and J lost 2; bases outside the gene matches: 4. This CDR3 has 15 amino acids. The CDR3 bases are TGTGCCAGCAGTGAACTCGGGGGGGTTCAAGAGACCCAGTACTTC. Translated: CASSELGGVQETQYF.

This clone was detected once. The genes are TRBV6-5 and TRBJ2-3; D ambiguous. The germline V gene has CDR1 MNHEY and CDR2 SVGAGI. The CDR3 contains 13 residues. Trimming stripped 7 bases from V and 1 base from J, with 9 bases between. This CDR3 reads CASTRSRTDTQYF. In DNA, the CDR3 is TGTGCCAGCACCCGATCCCGCACAGATACGCAGTATTTT.

This rearrangement joins TRBV5-1 to TRBJ1-1, with D maybe TRBD1 (5 bases). Germline CDR1 is SGHRS and CDR2 is YFSETQ. Trimming took 0 bases from V and 2 from J, leaving 8 bases between them. The CDR3 has 14 residues. The CDR3, as DNA: TGCGCCAGCAGCTTGGAGACAGACAACACTGAAGCTTTCTTT. Translated, it gives CASSLETDNTEAFF. The complete variable domain, with remaining parts taken from reference TRBV5-1 and TRBJ1-1, reads KAGVTQTPRYLIKTRGQQVTLSCSPISGHRSVSWYQQTPGQGLQFLFEYFSETQRNKGNFPGRFSGRQFSNSRSEMNVSTLELGDSALYLCASSLETDNTEAFFGQGTRLTVV.

The chain carries TRBV7-9 and TRBJ1-4, with D possibly being TRBD1 (5 bases). Per germline, CDR1 SEHNR and CDR2 FQNEAQ (reference sequence). The CDR3 runs to 15 residues. V lost 1 base and J lost 5, with 11 bases in between. This CDR3 is CASSLGSGGNEKLFF. The CDR3 DNA sequence: TGTGCCAGCAGCTTAGGCTCCGGGGGGAATGAAAAACTGTTTTTT.

J is TRBJ2-3 and V is TRBV4-1; TRBD2 aligns across 11 bases. The germline V gene encodes CDR1 MGHRA and CDR2 YSYEKL. The CDR3 covers 17 residues. J gave up 7 bases and V 1 base, and 10 bases lay outside the gene matches. CDR3 in DNA: TGCGCCAGCAGCCAAGTCGGTCGGGCTAGCGGGGGGAATACGCAGTATTTT. This translates into CASSQVGRASGGNTQYF.

The J gene is TRBJ2-1, the V gene TRBV5-6; TRBD2 matches at 11 bases. V dropped 2 bases and J dropped 4; count of bases not matched to a gene: 5. CDR1 and CDR2 from the germline V gene are SGHDT and YYEEEE. This CDR3 contains 16 residues. In nucleotides, the CDR3 is TGTGCCAGCAGCTTCTGGCCTAGCGGGAGGTACAATGAGCAGTTCTTC. Amino acid sequence: CASSFWPSGRYNEQFF.